What follows is one TCR beta chain and its context. This clonotype was found a few times. This receptor's antigen is unknown. There are no base qualities to consult, and no much larger clone falls within one base. From cysteine to phenylalanine, the CDR3 is 15 amino acids long. Only the CDR3 DNA stays, 45 bases, in frame from base 1. Via the germline V gene, CDR1 is SGHTA and CDR2 FQGNSA. The junction carries 10 bases between V and J, which are trimmed by 1 base and 0 bases respectively. The method behind the library was 5' RACE. TCRdb shows the sequencer as Illumina HiSeq 2500. A second PCR of roughly 7 to 11 cycles was performed with a sample-barcoded 5' primer and a J-beta primer mix. A template-switch 5' adaptor carrying 12 random nucleotides introduced a unique molecular identifier onto each TCR beta cDNA molecule. Each sample yielded at least 2.5 million CDR3-containing paired-end reads. First-strand cDNA was synthesized from all RNA with the Mint cDNA synthesis kit, primed by a TRBC-specific oligonucleotide. Following uracil-DNA glycosylase treatment, all cDNA underwent a first 18-cycle PCR with the universal primers M1SS and BC2_uni_R. Per the source publication's procedure: Each sample was normalized by randomly selecting 1 million high-quality reads, each carrying a distinct molecular identifier. Instead of being binned into consensus sequences, reads with shared molecular identifiers were discarded. MiTCR, with a Q25 quality threshold and the strictest error-elimination algorithm, was used for CDR3 identification, clonotype clustering and error correction. A nonparametric unseen species model using Euler transformation provided a lower-bound estimate of total TCR beta diversity. TCRdb's own reprocessing of the public reads used fastp at Q25 and MiXCR and kept productive beta chains. Each CDR3 protein appears once, grouped with its most common genes and DNA. In this record, the V and J calls reflect TCRdb's handling and not the investigators' own analysis. This sample comprises under 1 million distinct CDR3 sequences, roughly 44% of them detected only once. The ten biggest clones cover around 18% of the sample.

The donors were 40 or so Caucasian individuals from Russia, aged roughly 6 to 100 years, who were systemically healthy. Around 10 milliliters of peripheral blood were drawn from each donor into EDTA-treated Vacutainer tubes. Ficoll-Paque density-gradient centrifugation was used to isolate PBMCs, with at least 6.5 million per sample. Total RNA was extracted from PBMCs with Trizol reagent, with at least 6 micrograms obtained per sample. The percentages of naive CD45RAhigh/CD27high T cells were determined by flow cytometry on a PBMC aliquot from every donor. The data derive from a study of blood T cells in healthy people across ages (dated by TCRdb to 2014 to 2015). Regarding the study in general: In model experiments, template switching captured roughly one uniquely barcoded TCR beta cDNA molecule for every two T cells. Two additional independent replicas of 1 million unique cDNA reads from the same blood draw were analyzed for two donors (one aged 18 to 30 and one aged 80 or older). Age-related changes in TCR beta repertoire diversity were measured in the study by deep sequencing normalized with unique cDNA molecular identifiers. Four age groups were formed from the donors: young (average around 15 years), middle-aged (approximately 42), aged (62) and long-lived (more than 75). To avoid experimental bias, donors of different ages were randomly spread across the sequencing lanes.

Overall study results and their limits: The CMV infection status of donors was not known, potentially confounding age-related changes in expanded clonotypes. Bulk unsorted PBMC profiling prevented conclusive comparison of naive and antigen-experienced compartments. The percentage of naive T cells measured by flow cytometry correlated strongly with observed TCR beta diversity. As age increased, observed TCR beta diversity per million T cells dropped in a roughly linear way, and a significant reduction was already evident by age 40. Compared with the aged group, the long-lived group had more naive CD4+ T cells, fewer expanded clones and increased TCR diversity, suggesting age selection. Total diversity estimates from one million sequenced T cells were considered lower bounds and underestimates.

The sequence was collected from a man aged 55 to 70 in good health. The specimen was blood. Recombination linked TRBV7-2 to TRBJ2-7; a tentative D call is TRBD1 (5 bases match). The sequenced DNA: TGTGCCAGCAGCTTAGAGGGCAGGGCCTCCTACGAGCAGTACTTC. Its coded protein is CASSLEGRASYEQYF.